This TCR beta chain was identified during a study of blood T cell repertoires in COVID-19. The CDR3 consists of 15 residues. Losses at the gene ends were 6 bases for V and 6 bases for J; bases not matched to a gene: 14. Germline CDR1 reads KGHSH; CDR2 reads LQKENI. Profiled with immunoSEQ multiplex PCR; TCRdb holds only in-frame clones, not every one. This sample yields around 400,000 clones, of which approximately 89% are seen a single time; 1.5% to 2% belongs to the top ten. Sequenced sample: PBMCs or T cells enriched from blood (not recorded which). The chain employs TRBV18 and TRBJ2-7; 7 bases are a match to TRBD2. The clonotype originates from a woman aged 25 to 39 who had recovered from COVID-19. The CDR3 here is CASSPAGREFTEQYF. The CDR3 nucleotides read TGTGCCAGCTCCCCGGCAGGGAGGGAGTTTACCGAGCAGTACTTC.